Listed here are 20 T cell receptor beta chains from one sample, sequenced in a study of cytomegalovirus exposure and HLA in healthy donors. 13 Jbeta primers and 60 Vbeta primers were used for the PCR. Produced via immunoSEQ multiplex PCR; TCRdb's table is partial and in-frame only. Of around 150,000 clones detected, 55% to 75% appear once; the ten largest clones hold approximately 7%. The specimen was PBMCs. These receptors all stem from a woman aged 60-70 years in good health and CMV-seropositive.

The chain combines TRBV14 with TRBJ2-7; maybe TRBD1 (5 bases). V was trimmed by 2 bases and J by 1 base, leaving 27 bases between them. The CDR3 is 20 residues long. Germline V gives CDR1 SGHDN, CDR2 FVKESK. CDR3 in DNA: TGTGCCAGCAGCCAAACCGTAAATCGTGGATGGGGCGAGAGGTCCTACGAGCAGTACTTC. Translation gives CASSQTVNRGWGERSYEQYF.

This clone was found a few times. The rearrangement links TRBV28 to TRBJ1-1; no clear D gene. Trimming took off 8 bases at V and 1 base at J, with 8 bases between the two ends. CDR1 is MDHEN and CDR2 is SYDVKM in the germline V gene. This CDR3 region has 12 residues. CDR3 DNA: TGTGCCAGCTCTGGGAGGAACACTGAAGCTTTCTTT. Amino acid sequence: CASSGRNTEAFF.

CDR3 region: CASSGTTFHEQYF. The CDR3 region has the DNA TGTGCCAGCAGTGGGACTACCTTCCACGAGCAGTACTTC. The chain recombines TRBV11-1 with TRBJ2-7; the match to TRBD2 covers 7 bases. With V trimmed by 6 bases and J by 5 bases, 7 bases remained unmatched. This CDR3 comprises 13 residues. Germline CDR1 and CDR2: SGHAT and FQDESV (reference sequence).

This chain links TRBV4-3 with TRBJ2-3; 12 bases match TRBD2. Germline V gene data show CDR1 as LGHNA and CDR2 as YSLEER. After removal of 0 bases from V and 2 bases from J, the junction contained 3 bases not matched to a gene. This CDR3 is 17 amino acids long. The CDR3 DNA sequence: TGCGCCAGCAGCCAAGATGGACTAGCGGGGAACACAGATACGCAGTATTTT. Translation: CASSQDGLAGNTDTQYF.

This clone has only a few counts. This rearrangement joins TRBV6-6 to TRBJ1-5; 8 nucleotides match TRBD1. After removal of 6 bases from V and 6 bases from J, the junction contained 10 bases not matched to a gene. CDR3 size: 15 residues. The germline V gene encodes CDR1 MNHNY and CDR2 SVGAGI (reference sequence). The CDR3 protein is CASRPPTGGGQPQHF. The CDR3 region has the DNA TGTGCCAGCAGACCACCTACAGGGGGAGGTCAGCCCCAGCATTTT.

This clone was seen a handful of times. J is TRBJ2-3 and V is TRBV5-4; D is perhaps TRBD2 (5 bases). CDR1 is SGHNT, CDR2 YYREEE, per germline (reference sequence). V lost 0 bases, J lost 5 bases, and 16 bases lay in between. This CDR3 spans 16 amino acids. The CDR3 coding sequence is TGTGCCAGCAGCTTGGTAAGCGGAGCCCCTCAAGATACGCAGTATTTT. Translated, it gives CASSLVSGAPQDTQYF.

This chain uses TRBV29-1 with TRBJ2-1; 11 nucleotides line up with TRBD2. Germline-derived CDR1 and CDR2 are SQVTM and ANQGSEA. Germline trimming cut 4 bases from V and 0 bases from J; bases unmatched to any gene: 8. There are 17 residues in the CDR3. CDR3 region: CSVGVSGRGSSYNEQFF. The CDR3 bases are TGCAGCGTTGGGGTTAGCGGGAGGGGGAGCTCCTACAATGAGCAGTTCTTC.

The table lists this clone with a few counts. As DNA, the CDR3 is TGTGCCAGCAGTCTGGAGACTAGCGGTTACAATGAGCAGTTCTTC. Encoded protein: CASSLETSGYNEQFF. This chain joins TRBV6-4 and TRBJ2-1; TRBD2 aligns across 9 bases. The CDR3 has 15 residues. V was clipped by 5 bases and J by 4 bases; unmatched bases: 6. Germline values: CDR1 MRHNA, CDR2 SNTAGT.

CDR3 region: CASSARQGTGELFF. In nucleotides, the CDR3 is TGTGCCAGCAGCGCTAGACAGGGGACCGGGGAGCTGTTTTTT. The chain couples TRBV9 to TRBJ2-2; 8 positions match TRBD1. This CDR3 has 14 amino acids. J was trimmed by 5 bases and V by 3 bases; bases with no gene match: 3. Germline CDR1 reads SGDLS; CDR2 reads YYNGEE.

The gene calls are TRBV27 and TRBJ2-3, with TRBD1 matching over 7 bases. CDR1 and CDR2 (germline): MNHEY, SMNVEV (reference sequence). The CDR3 contains 17 residues. The ends lost 3 bases at V and 2 bases at J; junction bases unmatched: 11. The CDR3 reads CASSFFNDREDTDTQYF. The CDR3 DNA follows: TGTGCCAGCAGTTTCTTTAATGACAGGGAAGACACAGATACGCAGTATTTT.

The J gene is TRBJ2-3, the V gene TRBV7-9; 10 bases map to TRBD2. V trimming: 6 bases; J trimming: 2 bases; junction bases outside the gene matches: 5. This CDR3 is built from 15 residues. CDR1 is SEHNR, CDR2 FQNEAQ, per germline (reference sequence). The CDR3 nucleotides are TGTGCCAGCAGGGAACTAGCGGGGTTCACAGATACGCAGTATTTT. This encodes CASRELAGFTDTQYF. Full variable domain (remainder filled in from reference TRBV7-9 and TRBJ2-3): DTGVSQNPRHKITKRGQNVTFRCDPISEHNRLYWYRQTLGQGPEFLTYFQNEAQLEKSRLLSDRFSAERPKGSFSTLEIQRTEQGDSAMYLCASRELAGFTDTQYFGPGTRLTVL.

This clone has more than one count but fewer than ten. J is TRBJ2-5 and V is TRBV28; 9 bases match TRBD2. Germline CDR1 and CDR2: MDHEN and SYDVKM. The CDR3 spans 15 residues. V shed 5 bases, J shed 3 bases, and the junction held 7 bases outside the gene matches. The CDR3, as DNA: TGTGCCAGCAGTGATGGCGGGAGGGCGGAAGAGACCCAGTACTTC. Its translation: CASSDGGRAEETQYF. Filled out from reference TRBV28 and TRBJ2-5, the complete variable domain reads DVKVTQSSRYLVKRTGEKVFLECVQDMDHENMFWYRQDPGLGLRLIYFSYDVKMKEKGDIPEGYSVSREKKERFSLILESASTNQTSMYLCASSDGGRAEETQYFGPGTRLLVL.

There are a few counts of this clone. This chain uses TRBV5-4 with TRBJ1-2, with a weak D call TRBD1 (5 bases). Trimming removed 5 bases from V and 8 bases from J, with 19 bases in between. The CDR3 is 14 amino acids. CDR1 is SGHNT, CDR2 YYREEE, per germline (reference sequence). The CDR3 DNA reads TGTGCCAGCAGGGTGGGGCAGGGTAATTTCGGCTACACCTTC. Protein product: CASRVGQGNFGYTF.

This clone has only a few counts. The rearrangement links TRBV9 to TRBJ2-5, with 14 bases aligning to TRBD2. The DNA end is a closer match to TRBJ2-7, so the J assignment may be wrong. From germline, CDR1 is SGDLS and CDR2 YYNGEE. This CDR3 region has 14 residues. Here the CDR3 reads CASSVGLAGDEQYF. DNA of the CDR3: TGTGCCAGCAGCGTGGGACTAGCGGGAGACGAGCAGTACTTC.

This clone has more than one count but fewer than ten. The identical CDR3 is also encoded by other nucleotide sequences in the sample. V and J are TRBV9 and TRBJ2-5; tentatively, D is TRBD1 (6 bases). V dropped 0 bases and J dropped 5 bases, with 8 bases sitting between them. CDR1 and CDR2 (germline): SGDLS, YYNGEE. The CDR3 has 13 residues. The CDR3 DNA follows: TGTGCCAGCAGCGTAGGGCAGGGGGAGACCCAGTACTTC. This sequence encodes CASSVGQGETQYF.

The J gene is TRBJ2-1, the V gene TRBV10-3; D is perhaps TRBD2 (6 bases). CDR3 length: 12 amino acids. The ends were cut back, 5 bases at V and 5 bases at J, with 7 bases in the middle. Germline V gene lookup returns CDR1 ENHRY and CDR2 SYGVKD. The CDR3 spells CAISSSDNEQFF. In nucleotides, the CDR3 is TGTGCCATCAGTTCTAGCGACAATGAGCAGTTCTTC.

V and J are TRBV5-1 and TRBJ2-7, with D possibly TRBD1 on 5 matching bases. CDR1 SGHRS and CDR2 YFSETQ come from the germline V gene. V was pared by 1 base and J by 1 base, with 9 bases between. The CDR3 extends over 14 amino acids. The CDR3 sequence: CASSLKTDSYEQYF. CDR3 bases: TGCGCCAGCAGCTTGAAGACAGATTCCTACGAGCAGTACTTC.

This clone was picked up a small number of times. The rearrangement links TRBV11-2 to TRBJ2-3; 9 nucleotides line up with TRBD2. This CDR3 region has 15 residues. CDR1 and CDR2 (germline): SGHAT, FQNNGV. Trimming cost V 6 bases and J 1 base; bases outside gene matches: 5. The CDR3 protein is CASRGASGGTDTQYF. The DNA of the CDR3 is TGTGCCAGCAGAGGGGCTAGCGGGGGCACAGATACGCAGTATTTT. Full variable domain (missing parts from reference TRBV11-2 and TRBJ2-3): EAGVAQSPRYKIIEKRQSVAFWCNPISGHATLYWYQQILGQGPKLLIQFQNNGVVDDSQLPKDRFSAERLKGVDSTLKIQPAKLEDSAVYLCASRGASGGTDTQYFGPGTRLTVL.

The chain recombines TRBV7-9 with TRBJ1-2, with 7 bases fitting TRBD1. V lost 5 bases to trimming and J lost 9 bases; unmatched junction nucleotides: 9. Germline CDR1 reads SEHNR; CDR2 reads FQNEAQ (reference sequence). CDR3 size: 13 residues. The CDR3 DNA sequence: TGTGCCAGCAGCGGGACCGACAGGGCTTGCTACACCTTC. Translated, it gives CASSGTDRACYTF.

The rearrangement joins TRBV30 to TRBJ2-7; TRBD2 matches 11 bases. CDR1 and CDR2 (germline): GTSNPN, SVGIG (reference sequence). CDR3 length: 13 amino acids. The V segment lost 5 bases and the J segment 7 bases; nucleotides outside the gene matches: 7. The CDR3 DNA reads TGTGCCTGGTGCCTAGCGGGAGGAAATGAGCAGTACTTC. Protein sequence: CAWCLAGGNEQYF.